The subject of this entry is one T cell receptor (beta chain). Its antigen specificity is not known. No quality values exist for individual bases; no much larger clone is one base distant. The time point label of this sample denotes: roughly 2 years on ibrutinib. For TCR beta library preparation, approximately 2 micrograms of genomic DNA were isolated from cryopreserved PBMCs. Longitudinal blood samples from CLL patients on ibrutinib monotherapy underwent high-throughput TCR beta sequencing. The patients took part in an open-label, single-center phase 2 trial of ibrutinib monotherapy. The cysteine opens and the phenylalanine closes a CDR3 of 14 amino acids. The only DNA kept is the CDR3, 42 bases in frame from the first base. V was cut back by 6 bases and J by 1 base, leaving a gap of 15 bases between them. Sequences SQVTM (CDR1) and ANQGSEA (CDR2) are obtained from the germline V gene. The sample is drawn from a study of cytotoxic CD8 clonotypes in ibrutinib-treated CLL (dated by TCRdb to the early 2020s). Context from the whole study: The cohort included some 14 treatment-naive and some 10 relapsed/refractory patients; about 18 were IGHV unmutated. Partial responses were observed in roughly 25 patients and complete responses in 2; after a median follow-up of about 69 months, remission was maintained in about 15 patients and progression was observed in roughly twelve. The response samples were drawn at a median of around eleven months into treatment, with a range of roughly 6 to 36 months. Samples averaged approximately 250,000 productive templates and just under 95,000 productive rearrangements. Longitudinal samples were available for about 30% of the 86 trial participants. Cryopreserved peripheral blood mononuclear cells were collected before treatment, at response, and at either disease progression or sustained remission. All remission and progressive disease samples were collected while patients were still receiving ibrutinib. The paper as a whole reports these results and caveats: At ibrutinib response clonality went up, during sustained remission it held steady, and at progression it dropped back toward baseline. Lymph node repertoires were not examined, and the timing of sampling was not matched between patients in sustained remission and those whose disease progressed. Baseline clonality exceeded that of age-matched healthy donors and correlated strongly with circulating CD8+ T-cell counts. Public clonotypes were rare and either shrank or stayed stable during treatment, and the rise in clonality at ibrutinib response reflected expansion of private clonotypes.

The goal of deep resolution MiSeq sequencing was a depth between 1 in 1 million and 1 in 200,000 T cells, and coverage averaged 10x per clonotype. The immunoSEQ hsTCRB Kit was used to generate TCR beta libraries. The original methods were these. The data were analyzed with ImmunoSEQ Analyzer and ImmunoSEQ Data Assistant, and V, D and J gene assignments followed IMGT definitions. Clonality, which ranges from 0 to 1, was calculated as one minus the normalized Shannon entropy of productive rearrangement frequencies. Public clonotype analysis was restricted to overrepresented clonotypes comprising at least 0.05% of each patient's repertoire. Some twelve repertoires from age-matched healthy donors, obtained from immuneACCESS, served as clonality controls. TCRdb limited this immuneACCESS table to in-frame rearrangements with V and J called. A share of clones is missing; checked studies link under half to unresolved V genes, and the rest is unexplained. Clone size and V and J calls were adopted from that table, with D and trimming inferred from the DNA. Here the sample has some 140,000 clones; about 85% occur a single time. Clones ranked in the top ten supply 2.5% to 3.5% of the sample.

Material: PBMCs, obtained after 24 months of ibrutinib treatment. The TCR was taken from a human donor with chronic lymphocytic leukemia. The chain is made from TRBV29-1 and TRBJ2-5; the D segment could be TRBD1, given 6 matching bases. The encoded CDR3 is CSVETDRLQETQYF. The DNA sequence is given as TGCAGCGTGGAAACGGACAGACTCCAAGAGACCCAGTACTTC.